A single sample is the source of the 21 T cell receptor beta chains below, sequenced in a study of cytomegalovirus exposure and HLA in healthy donors. PCR used 60 Vbeta primers and 13 Jbeta primers. The protocol was immunoSEQ multiplex PCR, while the TCRdb copy is restricted to in-frame clones and leaves out a portion. The data contain roughly 150,000 clones, 85% of them singletons. Sequenced material: PBMCs. These receptors came from a man under 40 in good health and CMV-seropositive.

The V and J genes are TRBV11-2 and TRBJ1-1; a weak D match, TRBD1 (6 bases). V lost 5 bases to trimming and J lost 1 base, with 11 bases between them. CDR3 length: 14 amino acids. The germline V gene has CDR1 SGHAT and CDR2 FQNNGV. The CDR3: CASSPLQGNTEAFF. The CDR3 nucleotides are TGTGCCAGCAGCCCTTTACAGGGGAACACTGAAGCTTTCTTT. Full variable domain (remainder filled in from reference TRBV11-2 and TRBJ1-1): EAGVAQSPRYKIIEKRQSVAFWCNPISGHATLYWYQQILGQGPKLLIQFQNNGVVDDSQLPKDRFSAERLKGVDSTLKIQPAKLEDSAVYLCASSPLQGNTEAFFGQGTRLTVV.

The sample holds a few counts of this clone. The chain joins TRBV28 to TRBJ1-1; D is uncertain. This CDR3 contains 12 residues. Germline CDR1 MDHEN, CDR2 SYDVKM. Trimming took 2 bases from V and 5 from J, leaving 6 bases between them. The CDR3 protein is CASSLHSTEAFF. DNA of the CDR3: TGTGCCAGCAGTTTACACAGTACTGAAGCTTTCTTT.

The rearrangement joins TRBV7-9 to TRBJ2-7, with TRBD1 as a possible D gene (6 bases). Trimming shortened V by 4 bases and J by 3 bases, and 13 bases separated the two germline ends. The CDR3 totals 14 residues. CDR1 and CDR2 from the germline V gene are SEHNR and FQNEAQ (reference sequence). DNA of the CDR3: TGTGCCAGCAGCTCGTTAACAGGGTTCTACGAGCAGTACGTC. Its translation is CASSSLTGFYEQYV.

This chain uses TRBV7-2 with TRBJ1-2; D is possibly TRBD1 (5 bases). CDR1 SGHTA and CDR2 FQGNSA come from the germline V gene. This CDR3 contains 12 residues. V lost 5 bases and J lost 7, with 11 bases in between. This CDR3 reads CASSADSPGYTF. As DNA, the CDR3 is TGTGCCAGCAGCGCAGACAGTCCTGGCTACACCTTC.

The chain combines TRBV10-3 with TRBJ1-1, with a weak D call TRBD1 (5 bases). CDR1 is ENHRY, CDR2 SYGVKD, per germline. V shed 2 bases and J shed 4 bases, with 14 bases lying between them. This CDR3 has 15 residues. In nucleotides, the CDR3 is TGTGCCATCAGTGAGAGGGGTCGGAGGGCCACTGAAGCTTTCTTT. Its protein product is CAISERGRRATEAFF.

The chain is built from TRBV11-2 and TRBJ2-7; 9 nucleotides align to TRBD1. CDR3 size: 12 residues. V lost 5 bases to trimming and J lost 6 bases; unmatched junction nucleotides: 2. Germline lookup yields CDR1 SGHAT and CDR2 FQNNGV. DNA of the CDR3: TGTGCCAGCAGCCGGACAGGGGTCGAGCAGTACGTC. It translates to CASSRTGVEQYV.

Here the CDR3 reads CSVTGTPISTDTQYF. The CDR3 coding sequence is TGCAGCGTTACCGGGACACCGATCAGCACAGATACGCAGTATTTT. This sequence joins TRBV29-1 and TRBJ2-3, with D possibly TRBD1 on 6 matching bases. This CDR3 has 15 amino acids. V lost 5 bases, J lost 0 bases, and 15 bases lay in between. Germline V gene data show CDR1 as SQVTM and CDR2 as ANQGSEA.

Turning to this clone: In the same sample, other DNA sequences code for this CDR3. V and J are TRBV5-1 and TRBJ2-2, with TRBD2 matching 7 bases. Germline loops: CDR1 SGHRS, CDR2 YFSETQ. This CDR3 has 17 amino acids. Unmatched junction bases numbered 6, after V lost 0 bases and J lost 1 base. The CDR3 sequence is CASSLAPASGNTGELFF. DNA for the CDR3: TGCGCCAGCAGCTTGGCACCGGCTAGCGGGAACACCGGGGAGCTGTTTTTT. The whole variable domain, filled in from reference TRBV5-1 and TRBJ2-2, reads KAGVTQTPRYLIKTRGQQVTLSCSPISGHRSVSWYQQTPGQGLQFLFEYFSETQRNKGNFPGRFSGRQFSNSRSEMNVSTLELGDSALYLCASSLAPASGNTGELFFGEGSRLTVL.

The V gene is TRBV2, the J gene TRBJ1-1, with TRBD1 as a possible D gene (5 bases). CDR1 and CDR2 from the germline V gene are SNHLY and FYNNEI. The CDR3 has 13 amino acids. The V gene lost 6 bases and the J gene lost 1 base, with 9 bases spanning the gap. The CDR3, as DNA: TGTGCCAGCAGCGCCGACAGGAACACTGAAGCTTTCTTT. It specifies CASSADRNTEAFF. Based on the CDR3 plus reference TRBV2 and TRBJ1-1, the full variable domain is EPEVTQTPSHQVTQMGQEVILRCVPISNHLYFYWYRQILGQKVEFLVSFYNNEISEKSEIFDDQFSVERPDGSNFTLKIRSTKLEDSAMYFCASSADRNTEAFFGQGTRLTVV.

The V call is TRBV6-5, the J call TRBJ2-1; TRBD2 matches 12 bases. J gave up 7 bases and V 6 bases, and 4 bases lay outside the gene matches. Germline assignment: CDR1 MNHEY and CDR2 SVGAGI. This CDR3 spans 14 amino acids. The CDR3 sequence: CASSRLAGENEQFF. As DNA, the CDR3 is TGTGCCAGCAGCCGACTAGCGGGAGAGAATGAGCAGTTCTTC.

The V call is TRBV19, the J call TRBJ2-3; 8 bases line up with TRBD1. Germline V CDR1 and CDR2: LNHDA, SQIVND (reference sequence). CDR3 length: 14 residues. The ends lost 7 bases at V and 5 bases at J; junction bases unmatched: 8. The CDR3 DNA sequence: TGTGCCAGTAATCCTCAGGGGGCAGGAGATACGCAGTATTTT. Translation gives CASNPQGAGDTQYF. The full variable domain, its missing parts supplied by reference TRBV19 and TRBJ2-3, is DGGITQSPKYLFRKEGQNVTLSCEQNLNHDAMYWYRQDPGQGLRLIYYSQIVNDFQKGDIAEGYSVSREKKESFPLTVTSAQKNPTAFYLCASNPQGAGDTQYFGPGTRLTVL.

This clone was observed a single time. The chain couples TRBV5-1 to TRBJ2-7, with 8 bases that match TRBD1. The CDR3 runs to 14 residues. V lost 2 bases to trimming and J lost 5 bases; unmatched junction nucleotides: 6. Germline V gives CDR1 SGHRS, CDR2 YFSETQ. The CDR3 loop is CASSLSTGDHEQYF. CDR3 sequence (DNA): TGCGCCAGCAGCTTATCGACAGGGGACCACGAGCAGTACTTC.

With respect to this clone: One end of the junction is discordant with germline, which a read error may explain. V usage is TRBV7-2 and J usage is TRBJ1-2; tentatively, D is TRBD1 (5 bases). The CDR3 contains 13 residues. The V gene's germline CDR1 is SGHTA and CDR2 FQGNSA. The CDR3 sequence is CASSLAGSYGYTF. The CDR3 bases are TGTGCCAGCAGCCTAGCAGGGAGCTATGGCTACACCTTC. Filled out from reference TRBV7-2 and TRBJ1-2, the complete variable domain reads GAGVSQSPSNKVTEKGKDVELRCDPISGHTALYWYRQSLGQGLEFLIYFQGNSAPDKSGLPSDRFSAERTGGSVSTLTIQRTQQEDSAVYLCASSLAGSYGYTFGSGTRLTVV.

V usage is TRBV11-3 and J usage is TRBJ2-1, with TRBD2 matching 8 bases. This CDR3 comprises 15 residues. Unmatched junction bases numbered 5, after V lost 3 bases and J lost 4 bases. The germline CDR1 and CDR2 sequences are SGHNT and YENEEA. This CDR3 reads CASSLSGRGYNEQFF. For the CDR3, the DNA is TGTGCCAGCAGCTTGAGCGGGAGAGGATACAATGAGCAGTTCTTC. Complete variable domain (other parts from reference TRBV11-3 and TRBJ2-1): EAGVVQSPRYKIIEKKQPVAFWCNPISGHNTLYWYLQNLGQGPELLIRYENEEAVDDSQLPKDRFSAERLKGVDSTLKIQPAELGDSAVYLCASSLSGRGYNEQFFGPGTRLTVL.

V is TRBV2 and J is TRBJ2-5, with TRBD2 matching over 13 bases. The germline V gene encodes CDR1 SNHLY and CDR2 FYNNEI. Trimming cost V 4 bases and J 5 bases; bases outside gene matches: 7. This CDR3 is 16 amino acids long. CDR3 nucleotides: TGTGCCAGCAGTGTAGGACTAGCGGGAGTTTGGGAGACCCAGTACTTC. Protein sequence: CASSVGLAGVWETQYF.

This chain connects TRBV11-3 to TRBJ1-4; 7 bases are shared with TRBD1. V was clipped by 0 bases and J by 7 bases; unmatched bases: 5. The germline CDR1 and CDR2 sequences are SGHNT and YENEEA. This CDR3 is 15 amino acids long. DNA of the CDR3: TGTGCCAGCAGCTTAGATGGAGGGGGCCGTGAAAAACTGTTTTTT. This translates into CASSLDGGGREKLFF.

The chain combines TRBV11-2 with TRBJ2-3; D not resolved. Germline CDR1 and CDR2: SGHAT and FQNNGV. Trimming removed 2 bases from V and 7 bases from J, with 7 bases in between. The CDR3 length is 12 residues. The CDR3 DNA reads TGTGCCAGCAGCTTAAGCCCCAATACGCAGTATTTT. Protein sequence: CASSLSPNTQYF.

The rearrangement joins TRBV18 to TRBJ2-7; perhaps TRBD1 as D (6 bases). V was pared by 4 bases and J by 2 bases, with 18 bases between. The CDR3 has 16 residues. Germline V gives CDR1 KGHSH, CDR2 LQKENI. The CDR3 here is CASSLTGPSATYEQYV. Here the CDR3 DNA reads TGTGCCAGCTCACTAACAGGGCCGAGCGCGACCTACGAGCAGTACGTC.

The V call is TRBV6-5, the J call TRBJ2-6; D remains ambiguous. This CDR3 has 12 amino acids. The V gene's germline CDR1 is MNHEY and CDR2 SVGAGI. V was shortened by 10 bases and J by 1 base, with 5 bases between the two germline ends. Here the CDR3 DNA reads TGTGCCACCCATTCTGGGGCCAACGTCCTGACTTTC. Translating gives CATHSGANVLTF.

Only one count was recorded for this clone. The chain has TRBV6-5 and TRBJ1-2; TRBD1 aligns across 9 bases. With V trimmed by 6 bases and J by 4 bases, 9 bases remained unmatched. Germline V gene sequence: CDR1 MNHEY, CDR2 SVGAGI. The CDR3 has 15 amino acids. The CDR3 sequence: CASSVLQGARYGYTF. Written as DNA, the CDR3 is TGTGCCAGCAGCGTACTACAGGGGGCGCGCTATGGCTACACCTTC.

The V call is TRBV19, the J call TRBJ1-1, with no clear D. Per germline, CDR1 LNHDA and CDR2 SQIVND (reference sequence). The CDR3 spans 13 residues. V was pared by 5 bases and J by 0 bases, with 7 bases between. This CDR3 reads CASSWALNTEAFF. The CDR3 coding sequence is TGTGCCAGTAGTTGGGCCCTGAACACTGAAGCTTTCTTT.